This T cell receptor (beta chain) is drawn from a study of T cell clonotyping in hematopoietic cell transplantation. Study outcomes and limitations: After transplant, recipient diversity fell while pathologically expanded clonotypes grew through day 180. Higher Inverse Simpson Index values in graft donor and pretransplant recipient predicted broader posttransplant TCR diversity.

Germline V CDR1 and CDR2: MNHNY, SVGAGI (reference sequence). This CDR3 is 15 amino acids long. V dropped 2 bases and J dropped 4 bases, with 14 bases sitting between them. Produced via immunoSEQ multiplex PCR; TCRdb's table is partial and in-frame only. The sample yields about 14,000 clones, around 84% seen once. A remark on this clone: Its antigen is unidentified.

The sequencing used PBMCs, collected 100 days after allogeneic stem cell transplant. The receptor was derived from a male patient aged 50 to 59 who had an allogeneic stem cell transplant from an unrelated donor, so T cells may come from the graft donor. Some clones in this sample may be carry-over from other donors' samples. This chain uses TRBV6-6 with TRBJ1-2, with D possibly matching TRBD1 (6 bases). CDR3 nucleotide sequence: TGTGCCAGCAGTTACCCTACTGGACAGCGCTATGGCTACACCTTC. Protein: CASSYPTGQRYGYTF.